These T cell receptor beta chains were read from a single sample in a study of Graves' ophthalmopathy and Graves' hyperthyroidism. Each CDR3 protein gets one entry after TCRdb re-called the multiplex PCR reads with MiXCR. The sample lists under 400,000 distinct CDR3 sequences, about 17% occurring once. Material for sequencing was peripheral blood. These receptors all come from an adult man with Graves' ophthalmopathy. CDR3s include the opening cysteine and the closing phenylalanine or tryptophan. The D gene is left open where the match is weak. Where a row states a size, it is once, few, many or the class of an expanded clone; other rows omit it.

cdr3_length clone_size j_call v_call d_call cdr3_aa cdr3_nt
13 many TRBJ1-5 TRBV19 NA CASSLTENQPQHF TGTGCCAGTAGTCTAACTGAGAATCAGCCCCAGCATTTT
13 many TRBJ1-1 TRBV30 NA CAWRGTLNTEAFF TGTGCCTGGAGAGGGACGCTGAACACTGAAGCTTTCTTT
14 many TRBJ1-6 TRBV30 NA CAWSWDSYNSPLHF TGTGCCTGGAGTTGGGACTCCTATAATTCACCCCTCCACTTT
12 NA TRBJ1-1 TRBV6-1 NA CASYGRATEAFF TGTGCCAGCTACGGACGGGCTACTGAAGCTTTCTTT
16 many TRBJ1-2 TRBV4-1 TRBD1 CASSQDLYGTDYGYTF TGCGCCAGCAGCCAAGATCTTTACGGGACAGACTATGGCTACACCTTC
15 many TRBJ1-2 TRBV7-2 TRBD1 CASSSSTGANYGYTF TGTGCCAGCAGCTCCTCGACAGGGGCTAACTATGGCTACACCTTC
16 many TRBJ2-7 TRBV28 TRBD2 CASTPGGAGGLDEQYF TGTGCCAGCACCCCGGGAGGGGCGGGGGGCCTCGACGAGCAGTACTTC
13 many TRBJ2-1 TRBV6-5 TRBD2 CASAAGEENEQFF TGTGCCAGCGCGGCGGGAGAGGAAAATGAGCAGTTCTTC
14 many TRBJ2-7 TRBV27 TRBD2 CASGTTSDTYEQYF TGTGCCAGCGGAACGACTAGCGACACCTACGAGCAGTACTTC
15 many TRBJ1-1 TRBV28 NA CASDNLGLRNTEAFF TGTGCCAGCGACAATCTGGGACTGAGGAACACTGAAGCTTTCTTT
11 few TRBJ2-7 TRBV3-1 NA CASSQESQQYF TGTGCCAGCAGCCAAGAGAGCCAGCAGTACTTC
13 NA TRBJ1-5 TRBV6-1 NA CATWTAYNQPQHF TGTGCCACCTGGACAGCCTACAATCAGCCCCAGCATTTT
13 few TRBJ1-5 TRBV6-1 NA CASSDTGSQPQHF TGTGCCAGCAGCGATACAGGGAGCCAGCCCCAGCATTTT
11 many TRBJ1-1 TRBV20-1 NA CSASQNTEAFF TGCAGTGCTTCCCAGAACACTGAAGCTTTCTTT
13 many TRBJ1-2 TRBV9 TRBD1 CASSVDTGGGYTF TGTGCCAGCAGCGTAGATACAGGGGGCGGCTACACCTTC
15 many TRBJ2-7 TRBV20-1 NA CSARIFLRGIYEQYF TGCAGTGCTAGAATCTTCTTACGCGGTATCTACGAGCAGTACTTC
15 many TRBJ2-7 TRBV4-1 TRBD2 CASSLSGGLPYEQYF TGCGCCAGCAGCCTCAGCGGGGGCCTACCCTACGAGCAGTACTTC
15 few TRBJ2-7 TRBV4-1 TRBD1 CASSPTGEKSYEQYF TGCGCCAGCAGCCCGACAGGGGAAAAGAGCTACGAGCAGTACTTC
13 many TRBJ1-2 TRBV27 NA CASRVGRNYGYIF TGTGCCAGCAGGGTGGGGAGGAACTATGGCTACATCTTC
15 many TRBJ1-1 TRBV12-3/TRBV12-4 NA CASSRSGRWNTEAFF TGTGCCAGCAGTAGGTCAGGGAGGTGGAACACTGAAGCTTTCTTT
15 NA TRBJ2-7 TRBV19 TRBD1 CASSLGGQLRYEQYF TGTGCCAGTAGTCTTGGGGGACAGCTCCGCTACGAGCAGTACTTC
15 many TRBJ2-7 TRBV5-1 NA CASSSDGDSTSEQYF TGCGCCAGCAGCTCGGATGGTGACAGTACAAGCGAGCAGTACTTC
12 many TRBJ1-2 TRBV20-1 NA CSARFRAYGYTF TGCAGTGCTAGGTTCAGGGCCTATGGCTACACCTTC
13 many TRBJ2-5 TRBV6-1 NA CASRLPMGETQYF TGTGCCAGCAGACTTCCAATGGGGGAGACCCAGTACTTC
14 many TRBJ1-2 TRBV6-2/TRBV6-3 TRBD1 CASSYVRTGDGYTF TGTGCCAGCAGTTACGTGAGGACAGGGGACGGCTACACCTTC
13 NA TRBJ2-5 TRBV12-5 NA CASGDSLQETQYF TGTGCTAGTGGCGACAGCTTACAAGAGACCCAGTACTTC
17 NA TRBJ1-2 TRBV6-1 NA CASKAEWREKGNYGYTF TGTGCCAGCAAAGCCGAATGGAGGGAAAAGGGTAACTATGGCTACACCTTC